There are a few counts of the clone carrying this T cell receptor beta chain. Its antigen remains unknown. Expressed TCRB transcripts were sequenced because the isolated RNA had all been reverse transcribed beforehand. Libraries were prepared by immunoSEQ multiplex PCR; TCRdb keeps only in-frame clonotypes and omits some of them. The profile shows fewer than 110,000 clones, 28% of them singletons. The sample originates from a study of beta chain features in type 1 diabetes. Looking at the study overall: Cell yields, gender and age were comparable in patients and healthy donors.

The CDR3 spans 15 residues. With 0 bases removed from V and 2 bases from J, the gap between germline ends came to 11 bases. The V gene's germline CDR1 is GTSNPN and CDR2 SVGIG (reference sequence). Notes on the study in general: VDJ junctions from patients with type 1 diabetes contained fewer insertions and more deletions. Type 1 diabetes patients had moderately but significantly shorter TCRB CDR3s in all four CD4+ subsets. It was possible that PCR favored shorter templates, equally so in patients and controls.

The chain links TRBV30 to TRBJ2-4, with D perhaps matching TRBD2 (5 bases). Sequencing was done on a sample of central memory CD4+ T cells from blood. The TCR comes from a young woman with type 1 diabetes. The DNA for the CDR3 is TGTGCCTGGAGTGTACGGGGAGTGACCAAAAACATTCAGTACTTC. Amino acid sequence: CAWSVRGVTKNIQYF.